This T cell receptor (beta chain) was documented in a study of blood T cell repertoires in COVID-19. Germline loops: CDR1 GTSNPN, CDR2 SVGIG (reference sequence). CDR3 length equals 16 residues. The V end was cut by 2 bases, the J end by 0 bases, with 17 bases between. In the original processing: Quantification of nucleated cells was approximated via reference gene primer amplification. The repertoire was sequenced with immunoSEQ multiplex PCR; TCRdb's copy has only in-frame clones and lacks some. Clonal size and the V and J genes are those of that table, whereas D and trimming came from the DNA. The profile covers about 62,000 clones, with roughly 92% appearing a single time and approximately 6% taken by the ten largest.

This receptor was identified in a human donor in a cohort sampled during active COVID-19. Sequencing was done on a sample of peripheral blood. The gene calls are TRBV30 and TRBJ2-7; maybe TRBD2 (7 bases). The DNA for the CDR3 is TGTGCCTGGAGTCCTGGGGGGGGGCGGAGCTCCTACGAGCAGTACTTC. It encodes CAWSPGGGRSSYEQYF.